This T cell receptor beta chain derives from a study of shared clonotypes between healthy human individuals. Regarding the study as a whole: Incompleteness in sorted-subset sequencing, despite large depth, was shown by rarefaction.

The CDR3 runs to 15 residues. V dropped 6 bases and J dropped 5 bases, with 20 bases sitting between them. Germline lookup yields CDR1 LNHDA and CDR2 SQIVND (reference sequence). Several immunoSEQ 96-well plates shared each subset's DNA, each plate a replicate. Assay used: immunoSEQ multiplex PCR; TCRdb lists only in-frame clones, some missing. The table shows about 1.5 million clones, with 96% occurring only once. Worth noting for this clone: No antigen is known for it.

Material for sequencing was naive CD4+ T cells sorted from blood. Stated subset: CD45RA+ positively selected. The chain couples TRBV19 to TRBJ2-7; D tentatively reads TRBD1 or TRBD2 (5 bases each). This clonotype was obtained from a man aged 25 to 45 in good health. CDR3 nucleotide sequence: TGTGCCAGTAGCCGCCGGGGCGGCGTAGTGCACGAGCAGTACTTC. Protein sequence: CASSRRGGVVHEQYF.